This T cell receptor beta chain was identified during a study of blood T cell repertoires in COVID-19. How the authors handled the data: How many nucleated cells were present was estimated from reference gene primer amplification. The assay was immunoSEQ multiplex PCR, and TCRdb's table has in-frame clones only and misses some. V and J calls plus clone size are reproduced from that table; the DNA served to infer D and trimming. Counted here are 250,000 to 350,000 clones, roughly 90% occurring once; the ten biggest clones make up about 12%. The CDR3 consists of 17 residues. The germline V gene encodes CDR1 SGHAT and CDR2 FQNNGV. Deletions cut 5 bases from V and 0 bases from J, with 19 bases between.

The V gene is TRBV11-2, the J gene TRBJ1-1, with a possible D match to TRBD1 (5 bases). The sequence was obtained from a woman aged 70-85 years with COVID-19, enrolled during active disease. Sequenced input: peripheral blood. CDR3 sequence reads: CASSERPGRTLNTEAFF. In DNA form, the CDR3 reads TGTGCCAGCAGCGAGCGACCAGGGCGGACCCTGAACACTGAAGCTTTCTTT.